The 6 T cell receptor beta chains given below trace back to one sample, sequenced in a study of regulatory T cells in long-lasting Graves disease. Assembly of TCR beta libraries relied on iRepertoire HTBI primers together with Arm-PCR of CDR3 regions. MiXCR, run by TCRdb on the multiplex PCR reads, gives a single entry per CDR3 protein. Among roughly 400,000 distinct CDR3 sequences, roughly a fifth were seen once, and the ten largest hold roughly an eighth. The sample's time point: persistent/refractory GD, antithyroid drugs over 5 years with positive TRAb. Scientists built the TCR library using RNA that was extracted from PBMCs. The sequences come from peripheral blood mononuclear cells (PBMCs), collected when the disease was refractory, from a patient treated with antithyroid drugs. These receptors were obtained from a female donor with Graves disease.

The chain carries TRBV5-1 and TRBJ2-2; D is perhaps TRBD1 (6 bases). The V gene lost 5 bases and the J gene lost 2 bases, with 13 bases spanning the gap. CDR1 is SGHRS, CDR2 YFSETQ, per germline. There are 15 residues in the CDR3. The CDR3: CASRWGQANTGELFF. The CDR3 DNA is TGCGCCAGCAGATGGGGACAAGCCAACACCGGGGAGCTGTTTTTT.

This clonotype was seen ten or more times. The CDR3 DNA follows: TGTGCCAGCAGCCGGGATTCGACAGGGGAGGAGACCCAGTACTTC. It specifies CASSRDSTGEETQYF. The rearrangement uses TRBV3-1 and TRBJ2-5; 8 nucleotides match TRBD1. CDR1 and CDR2 from the germline V gene are LGHDT and YNNKEL (reference sequence). CDR3 length: 15 residues. Trimming at V came to 4 bases and at J to 5 bases, leaving 9 bases not matched to a gene.

CDR3 DNA: TGTGCCAGCAGTTTATCGAGGGCGGGGGGCCGAAACACTGAAGCTTTCTTT. Translated: CASSLSRAGGRNTEAFF. The V call is TRBV27, the J call TRBJ1-1; TRBD1 is a possible D gene (6 bases). This CDR3 is built from 17 residues. CDR1 and CDR2 (germline): MNHEY, SMNVEV (reference sequence). V was pared by 0 bases and J by 2 bases, with 16 bases between.

This clonotype was recorded at least ten times. The chain combines TRBV6-1 with TRBJ1-4; 11 bases match TRBD1. The V gene end was trimmed by 11 bases and the J gene end by 7 bases; junction bases not matched to a gene: 9. This CDR3 is 14 amino acids long. Germline CDR1 reads MNHNS; CDR2 reads SASEGT. The DNA for the CDR3 is TGTGCCTGCACAGGACAGGGGGCGGGTGAAAAACTGTTTTTT. This gives the protein CACTGQGAGEKLFF.

This clonotype was seen repeatedly, ten times or more. The chain couples TRBV30 to TRBJ2-4; D gene ambiguous. The V gene lost 0 bases and the J gene lost 9 bases, with 12 bases spanning the gap. Germline assignment: CDR1 GTSNPN and CDR2 SVGIG (reference sequence). CDR3 length: 13 amino acids. The CDR3 region is CAWSVLGHGIQYF. Here the CDR3 DNA reads TGTGCCTGGAGTGTATTGGGCCACGGCATTCAGTACTTC. Full variable domain (outside the CDR3, taken from reference TRBV30 and TRBJ2-4): SQTIHQWPATLVQPVGSPLSLECTVEGTSNPNLYWYRQAAGRGLQLLFYSVGIGQISSEVPQNLSASRPQDRQFILSSKKLLLSDSGFYLCAWSVLGHGIQYFGAGTRLSVL.

The chain has TRBV28 and TRBJ1-5; D unresolved. Deletions cut 6 bases from V and 0 bases from J, with 9 bases between. Germline assignment: CDR1 MDHEN and CDR2 SYDVKM. The CDR3 is 14 amino acids. The CDR3 is CASSPTFSNQPQHF. CDR3 DNA sequence: TGTGCCAGCAGCCCGACGTTTAGCAATCAGCCCCAGCATTTT.